Listed here are 18 T cell receptor beta chains from one sample, sequenced in a study of blood T cell repertoires in COVID-19. The table came from immunoSEQ multiplex PCR; TCRdb's copy has only in-frame clones and leaves some out. The sample yields about 170,000 clones, approximately 92% seen once. The sequencing sample was made of peripheral blood. The receptor source for this set is a woman in her forties or fifties with acute or convalescent COVID-19.

The chain links TRBV18 to TRBJ1-2; D call uncertain. The V gene's germline CDR1 is KGHSH and CDR2 LQKENI. Trimming left V 6 bases short and J 4 bases short, with 15 bases between. The CDR3 contains 14 residues. Here the CDR3 DNA reads TGTGCCAGCTCCCCCGACCTATCGGGCTATGGCTACACCTTC. Translating it yields CASSPDLSGYGYTF.

The chain has TRBV2 and TRBJ2-3; 9 bases are a match to TRBD2. The CDR3 spans 11 residues. Germline CDR1 SNHLY, CDR2 FYNNEI. Trimming at V came to 8 bases and at J to 11 bases, leaving 5 bases not matched to a gene. The chain's CDR3 is CASYSGRGQYF. The CDR3 DNA reads TGTGCCAGCTATAGCGGGAGAGGGCAGTATTTT.

The V gene is TRBV11-2, the J gene TRBJ2-7; a weak D match, TRBD1 (5 bases). CDR1 SGHAT and CDR2 FQNNGV come from the germline V gene. The length of the CDR3 is 15 residues. V lost 4 bases and J 5 bases, leaving 18 bases between the germline ends. The CDR3: CASSSRIGQLNEQYF. The CDR3 DNA sequence: TGTGCCAGCAGCTCGAGAATCGGACAATTAAACGAGCAGTACTTC.

CDR3 in amino acids: CASAWRSGNTEAFF. CDR3 DNA: TGTGCCAGCGCATGGAGGAGTGGGAACACTGAAGCTTTCTTT. The chain carries TRBV11-2 and TRBJ1-1, with D unresolved. The ends were cut back, 8 bases at V and 1 base at J, with 14 bases in the middle. Germline assignment: CDR1 SGHAT and CDR2 FQNNGV. The CDR3 is made up of 14 amino acids.

This sequence joins TRBV2 and TRBJ1-3; D perhaps matches TRBD1 (6 bases). The CDR3 has 13 amino acids. CDR1 and CDR2 (germline): SNHLY, FYNNEI. V dropped 7 bases and J dropped 3 bases, with 10 bases sitting between them. CDR3: CASIRDIGNTIYF. CDR3 sequence (DNA): TGTGCCAGCATTCGGGACATTGGAAACACCATATATTTT.

The V and J genes are TRBV2 and TRBJ1-4; D unresolved. The V end lost 6 bases, the J end lost 2 bases, and 10 bases lay between the germline ends. The germline V gene has CDR1 SNHLY and CDR2 FYNNEI. The CDR3 spans 14 residues. This chain's CDR3 is CASRLAGTNEKLFF. The CDR3 nucleotides are TGTGCCAGCAGGTTGGCGGGCACTAATGAAAAACTGTTTTTT.

V and J are TRBV19 and TRBJ1-2, with D possibly being TRBD1 (5 bases). The V end was cut by 5 bases, the J end by 8 bases, with 18 bases between. The CDR3 sequence is 14 residues long. CDR1 is LNHDA, CDR2 SQIVND, per germline (reference sequence). The CDR3 is CASSAGPPSGGYTF. CDR3 in DNA: TGTGCCAGTAGTGCGGGACCCCCATCGGGCGGCTACACCTTC.

This clone was observed once. The chain links TRBV9 to TRBJ2-5, with TRBD2 identical over 7 bases. The CDR3 sequence is 15 residues long. Germline CDR1 is SGDLS and CDR2 is YYNGEE. Trimming removed 7 bases from V and 1 base from J; junction bases left unmatched: 10. The CDR3 here is CASAAEAGIQETQYF. The CDR3 coding sequence is TGTGCCAGCGCTGCCGAAGCGGGGATCCAAGAGACCCAGTACTTC.

The CDR3: CASSDGSRPETQYF. DNA of the CDR3: TGCGCCAGCAGTGACGGGAGCCGGCCGGAGACCCAGTACTTC. The chain couples TRBV10-2 to TRBJ2-5; tentatively, D is TRBD2 (6 bases). V lost 3 bases to trimming and J lost 5 bases, with 13 bases between them. CDR1 and CDR2 from the germline V gene are WSHSY and SAAADI. The CDR3 has 14 residues.

The V and J genes are TRBV5-4 and TRBJ2-7; D is possibly TRBD2 (6 bases). The CDR3 sequence is 13 residues long. V lost 5 bases, J lost 0 bases, and 9 bases lay in between. Germline-derived CDR1 and CDR2 are SGHNT and YYREEE (reference sequence). CDR3 amino acids: CASSSGSSYEQYF. The CDR3 DNA reads as TGTGCCAGCAGTAGCGGAAGCTCCTACGAGCAGTACTTC.

The chain links TRBV28 to TRBJ1-1; D is unresolved. V was clipped by 2 bases and J by 2 bases, with 9 bases between them. Germline assignment: CDR1 MDHEN and CDR2 SYDVKM. The CDR3 consists of 14 residues. In nucleotides, the CDR3 is TGTGCCAGCAGTTTAGAGGTCTTCAACACTGAAGCTTTCTTT. Translation gives CASSLEVFNTEAFF. Full variable domain (outside the CDR3, taken from reference TRBV28 and TRBJ1-1): DVKVTQSSRYLVKRTGEKVFLECVQDMDHENMFWYRQDPGLGLRLIYFSYDVKMKEKGDIPEGYSVSREKKERFSLILESASTNQTSMYLCASSLEVFNTEAFFGQGTRLTVV.

The table lists this clone with a count of one. The rearrangement links TRBV6-6 to TRBJ1-3, with D perhaps TRBD1 (5 bases). V lost 0 bases and J 1 base, leaving 10 bases between the germline ends. CDR3 length equals 16 residues. Germline values: CDR1 MNHNY, CDR2 SVGAGI (reference sequence). CDR3 loop: CASSYSGDFSGNTIYF. Here the CDR3 DNA reads TGTGCCAGCAGTTACTCAGGGGACTTTTCTGGAAACACCATATATTTT.

The rearrangement uses TRBV18 and TRBJ1-1; D unresolved. The CDR3 has 13 amino acids. Germline assignment: CDR1 KGHSH and CDR2 LQKENI. Trimming stripped 1 base from V and 2 bases from J, with 5 bases between. The DNA of the CDR3 is TGTGCCAGCTCACCACGAGATAACACTGAAGCTTTCTTT. Its protein is CASSPRDNTEAFF.

This rearrangement joins TRBV12-3 or TRBV12-4 to TRBJ1-5, with D tentatively TRBD1 (5 bases). The CDR3 has 12 amino acids. The V and J ends lost 8 bases and 4 bases respectively, with 9 bases between them. CDR3 sequence reads: CASRRANQPQHF. The CDR3, as DNA: TGTGCCAGCCGCAGGGCTAATCAGCCCCAGCATTTT.

The CDR3 bases are TGTGCCAGCAGTTACTCGAATGAGGGAATAGGCTACACCTTC. Amino acid sequence: CASSYSNEGIGYTF. This chain links TRBV6-5 with TRBJ1-2; D gene unclear. The CDR3 contains 14 residues. V lost 0 bases to trimming and J lost 8 bases, with 13 bases between them. CDR1 MNHEY and CDR2 SVGAGI come from the germline V gene.

The chain recombines TRBV2 with TRBJ1-5; weak D call: TRBD1 (5 bases). CDR1 is SNHLY, CDR2 FYNNEI, per germline. V lost 2 bases and J lost 6, with 14 bases in between. The CDR3 sequence is 15 residues long. CDR3 DNA: TGTGCCAGCAGTGAAACAGGAAGCCTGGGTCAGCCCCAGCATTTT. Its translation: CASSETGSLGQPQHF.

This clone was observed a single time. The chain has TRBV5-1 and TRBJ2-3; 9 bases agree with TRBD2. The V gene's germline CDR1 is SGHRS and CDR2 YFSETQ. J lost 2 bases, V lost 0 bases, and 7 bases had no gene match. The CDR3 length is 17 residues. CDR3 sequence: CASSLGVSSGVTDTQYF. In DNA form, the CDR3 reads TGCGCCAGCAGCTTGGGGGTGTCTAGCGGGGTCACAGATACGCAGTATTTT.

The chain has TRBV25-1 and TRBJ2-7, with 9 nucleotides matching TRBD1. The V and J ends lost 5 bases and 5 bases, in that order; junction bases with no gene match: 4. This CDR3 has 13 residues. The germline V gene encodes CDR1 MGHDK and CDR2 SYGVNS. The CDR3 loop reads CASSRTGGHEQYF. Here the CDR3 DNA reads TGTGCCAGCAGTCGCACAGGGGGCCACGAGCAGTACTTC.